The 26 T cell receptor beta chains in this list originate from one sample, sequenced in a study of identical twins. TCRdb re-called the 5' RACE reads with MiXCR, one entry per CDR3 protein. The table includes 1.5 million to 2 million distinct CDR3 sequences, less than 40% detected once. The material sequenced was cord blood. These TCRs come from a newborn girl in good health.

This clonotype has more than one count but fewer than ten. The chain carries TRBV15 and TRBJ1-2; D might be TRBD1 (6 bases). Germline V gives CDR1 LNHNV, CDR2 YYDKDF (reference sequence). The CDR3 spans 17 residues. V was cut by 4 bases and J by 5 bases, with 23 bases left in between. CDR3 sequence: CATSTPEQGRVRYGYTF. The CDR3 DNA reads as TGTGCCACCAGCACCCCAGAACAGGGAAGAGTGAGATATGGCTACACCTTC.

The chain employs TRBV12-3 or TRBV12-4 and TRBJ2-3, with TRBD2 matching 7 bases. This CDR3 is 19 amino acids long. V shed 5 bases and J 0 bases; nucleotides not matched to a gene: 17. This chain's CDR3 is CASSVLGGGNRGSTDTQYF. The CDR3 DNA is TGTGCCAGCAGTGTACTCGGCGGGGGTAATAGAGGAAGCACAGATACGCAGTATTTT.

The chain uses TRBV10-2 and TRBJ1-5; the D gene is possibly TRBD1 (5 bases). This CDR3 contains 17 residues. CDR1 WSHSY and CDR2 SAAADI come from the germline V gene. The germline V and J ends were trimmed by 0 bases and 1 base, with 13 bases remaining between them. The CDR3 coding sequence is TGCGCCAGCAGTGAGTCCAGGGAGAATTTGAGCAATCAGCCCCAGCATTTT. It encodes CASSESRENLSNQPQHF.

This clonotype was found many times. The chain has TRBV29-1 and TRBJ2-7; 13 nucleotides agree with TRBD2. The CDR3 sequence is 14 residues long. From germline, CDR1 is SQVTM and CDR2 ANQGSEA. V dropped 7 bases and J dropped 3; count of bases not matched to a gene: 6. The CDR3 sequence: CSAARTSGGYEQYF. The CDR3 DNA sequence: TGCAGCGCCGCCCGGACTAGCGGGGGCTACGAGCAGTACTTC.

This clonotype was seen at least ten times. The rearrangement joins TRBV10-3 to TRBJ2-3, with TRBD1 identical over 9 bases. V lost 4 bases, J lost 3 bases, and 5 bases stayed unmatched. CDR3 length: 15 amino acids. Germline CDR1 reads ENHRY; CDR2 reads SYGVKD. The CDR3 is CAISGTGDRTDTQYF. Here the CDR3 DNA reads TGTGCCATCAGTGGGACAGGGGACAGAACAGATACGCAGTATTTT.

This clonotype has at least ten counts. The CDR3: CASSNIDRADTQYF. CDR3 bases: TGTGCCAGCAGTAATATTGACAGGGCGGATACGCAGTATTTT. The J gene is TRBJ2-3, the V gene TRBV2; 7 positions agree with TRBD1. J gave up 6 bases and V 5 bases, and 8 bases lay outside the gene matches. The CDR3 loop spans 14 amino acids. Per germline, CDR1 SNHLY and CDR2 FYNNEI.

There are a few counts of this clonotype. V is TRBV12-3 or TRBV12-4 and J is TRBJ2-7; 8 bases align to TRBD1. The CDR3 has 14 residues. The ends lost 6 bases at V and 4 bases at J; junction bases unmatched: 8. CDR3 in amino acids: CASSRRGRSYEQYF. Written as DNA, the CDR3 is TGTGCCAGCAGCCGCAGGGGGCGGTCGTACGAGCAGTACTTC.

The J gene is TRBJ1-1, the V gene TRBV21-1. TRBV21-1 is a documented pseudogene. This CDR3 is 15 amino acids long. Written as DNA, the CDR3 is TGTGCCAGCAGCAAAGGGGAGGGAGTGAACACTGAAGCTTTCTTT. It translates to CASSKGEGVNTEAFF.

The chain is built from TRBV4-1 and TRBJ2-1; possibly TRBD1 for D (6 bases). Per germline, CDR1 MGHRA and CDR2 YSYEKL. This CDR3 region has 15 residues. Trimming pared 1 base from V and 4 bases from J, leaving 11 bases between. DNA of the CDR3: TGCGCCAGCAGCCAAGGTTCCACAGGGTACAATGAGCAGTTCTTC. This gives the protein CASSQGSTGYNEQFF.

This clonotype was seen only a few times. The CDR3 sequence is CSVSMEAGQPQHF. The CDR3 bases are TGCAGCGTCTCCATGGAGGCAGGGCAGCCCCAGCATTTT. The chain has TRBV29-1 and TRBJ1-5; perhaps TRBD1 as D (5 bases). This CDR3 is 13 amino acids long. Trimming took off 6 bases at V and 7 bases at J, with 16 bases between the two ends. The germline V gene has CDR1 SQVTM and CDR2 ANQGSEA.

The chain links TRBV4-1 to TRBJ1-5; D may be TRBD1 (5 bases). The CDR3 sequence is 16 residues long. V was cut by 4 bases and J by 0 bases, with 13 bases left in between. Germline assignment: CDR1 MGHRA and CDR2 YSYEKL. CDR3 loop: CASSPLGDDSNQPQHF. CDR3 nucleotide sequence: TGCGCCAGCAGCCCCCTTGGGGACGATAGCAATCAGCCCCAGCATTTT.

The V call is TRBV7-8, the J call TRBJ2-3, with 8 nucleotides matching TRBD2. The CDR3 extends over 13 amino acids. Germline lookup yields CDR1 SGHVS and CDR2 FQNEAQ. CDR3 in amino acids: CAGSREVVDTQYF. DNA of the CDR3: TGTGCAGGCTCGCGGGAGGTCGTCGATACGCAGTATTTT. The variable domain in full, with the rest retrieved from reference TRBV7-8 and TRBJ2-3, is GAGVSQSPRYKVAKRGQDVALRCDPISGHVSLFWYQQALGQGPEFLTYFQNEAQLDKSGLPSDRFFAERPEGSVSTLKIQRTQQEDSAVYLCAGSREVVDTQYFGPGTRLTVL.

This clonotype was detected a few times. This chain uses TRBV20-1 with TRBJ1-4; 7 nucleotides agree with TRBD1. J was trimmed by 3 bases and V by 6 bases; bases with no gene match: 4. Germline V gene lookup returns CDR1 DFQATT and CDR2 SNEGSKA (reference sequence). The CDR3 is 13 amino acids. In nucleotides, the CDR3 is TGCAGTGCGAACAGGGGCCCTAATGAAAAACTGTTTTTT. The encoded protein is CSANRGPNEKLFF.

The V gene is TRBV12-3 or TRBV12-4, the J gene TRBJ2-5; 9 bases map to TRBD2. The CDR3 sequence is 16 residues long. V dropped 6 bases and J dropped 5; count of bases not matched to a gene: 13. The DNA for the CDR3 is TGTGCCAGCAGGCCGACCGGGACTAGCTATAGGGAGACCCAGTACTTC. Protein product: CASRPTGTSYRETQYF.

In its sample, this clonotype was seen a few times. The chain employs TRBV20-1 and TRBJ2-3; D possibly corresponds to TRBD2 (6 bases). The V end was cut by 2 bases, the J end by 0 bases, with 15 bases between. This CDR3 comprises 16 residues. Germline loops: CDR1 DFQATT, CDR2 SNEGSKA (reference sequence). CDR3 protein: CSARRAGFPSTDTQYF. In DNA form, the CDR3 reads TGCAGTGCTAGAAGGGCGGGGTTCCCTAGCACAGATACGCAGTATTTT.

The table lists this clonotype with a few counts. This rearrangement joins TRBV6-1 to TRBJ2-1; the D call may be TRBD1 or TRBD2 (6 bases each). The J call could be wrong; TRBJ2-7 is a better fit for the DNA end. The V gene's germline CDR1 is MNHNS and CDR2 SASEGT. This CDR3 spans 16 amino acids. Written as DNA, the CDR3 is TGTGCCAGCAGTGAATTACTAGGGGGGTCCAACAATGAGCAGTACTTC. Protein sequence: CASSELLGGSNNEQYF.

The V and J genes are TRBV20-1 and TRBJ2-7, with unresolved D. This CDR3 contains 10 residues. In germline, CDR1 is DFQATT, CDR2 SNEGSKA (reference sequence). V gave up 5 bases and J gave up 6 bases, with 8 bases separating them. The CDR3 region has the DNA TGCAGTGCTTCCGATCTCGAGCAGTACTTC. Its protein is CSASDLEQYF.

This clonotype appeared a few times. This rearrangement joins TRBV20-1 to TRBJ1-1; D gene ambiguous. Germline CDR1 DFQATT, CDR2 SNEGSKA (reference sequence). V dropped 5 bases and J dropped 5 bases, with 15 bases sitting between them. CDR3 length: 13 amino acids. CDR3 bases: TGCAGTGCTCTGGTCGGCCCAACTACTGAAGCTTTCTTT. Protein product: CSALVGPTTEAFF.

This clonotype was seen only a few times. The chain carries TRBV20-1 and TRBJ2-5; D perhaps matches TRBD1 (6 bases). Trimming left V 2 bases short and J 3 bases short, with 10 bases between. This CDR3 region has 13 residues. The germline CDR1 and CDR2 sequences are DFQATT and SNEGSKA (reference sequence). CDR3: CSARQGREETQYF. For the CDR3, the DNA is TGCAGTGCTAGACAGGGGCGGGAAGAGACCCAGTACTTC.

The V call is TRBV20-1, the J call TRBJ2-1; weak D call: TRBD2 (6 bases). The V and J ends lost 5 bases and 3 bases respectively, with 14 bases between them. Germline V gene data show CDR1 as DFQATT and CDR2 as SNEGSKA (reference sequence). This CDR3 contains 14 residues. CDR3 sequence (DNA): TGCAGTGCTTTTTTCGCGGGGTACTACAATGAGCAGTTCTTC. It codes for CSAFFAGYYNEQFF.

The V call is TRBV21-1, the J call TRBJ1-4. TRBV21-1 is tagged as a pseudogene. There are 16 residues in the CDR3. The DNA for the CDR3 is TGTGCCAGCAGCAAAAGGGACCTCGCGGGAAGTGAAAAACTGTTTTTT. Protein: CASSKRDLAGSEKLFF.

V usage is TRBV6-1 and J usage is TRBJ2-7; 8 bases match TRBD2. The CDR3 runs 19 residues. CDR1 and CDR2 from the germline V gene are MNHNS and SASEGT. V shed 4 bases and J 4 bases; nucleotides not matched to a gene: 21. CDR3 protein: CASSALPVNSLAGPYEQYF. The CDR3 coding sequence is TGTGCCAGCAGTGCCCTGCCCGTAAACTCTCTAGCGGGTCCATACGAGCAGTACTTC.

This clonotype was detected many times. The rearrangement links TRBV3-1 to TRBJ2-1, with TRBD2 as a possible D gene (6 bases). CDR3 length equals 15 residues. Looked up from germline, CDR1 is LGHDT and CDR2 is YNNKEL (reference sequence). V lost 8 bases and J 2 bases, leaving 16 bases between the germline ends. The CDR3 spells CASSSRIAAYNEQFF. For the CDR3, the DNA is TGTGCCAGCTCTTCCCGGATAGCGGCCTACAATGAGCAGTTCTTC.

CDR3 protein: CSARGRSGSLVYEQYF. For the CDR3, the DNA is TGCAGTGCTAGAGGACGGAGCGGGAGTCTCGTCTACGAGCAGTACTTC. The genes are TRBV20-1 and TRBJ2-7; 8 nucleotides agree with TRBD2. CDR1 DFQATT and CDR2 SNEGSKA come from the germline V gene (reference sequence). The CDR3 is 16 residues long. V was clipped by 1 base and J by 3 bases; unmatched bases: 11.

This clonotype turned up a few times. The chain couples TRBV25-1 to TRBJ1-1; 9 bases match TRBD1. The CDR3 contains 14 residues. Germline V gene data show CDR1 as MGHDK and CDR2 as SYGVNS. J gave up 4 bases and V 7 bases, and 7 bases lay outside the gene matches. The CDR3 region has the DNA TGTGCCAGCATCCCGACAGGGGGTGGCACTGAAGCTTTCTTT. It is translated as CASIPTGGGTEAFF.

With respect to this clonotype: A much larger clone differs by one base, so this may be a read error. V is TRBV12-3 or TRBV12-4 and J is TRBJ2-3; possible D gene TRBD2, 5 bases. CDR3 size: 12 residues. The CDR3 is CASSRGLDAQYF. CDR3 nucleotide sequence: TGTGCCAGCAGCCGGGGATTAGATGCGCAGTATTTT.